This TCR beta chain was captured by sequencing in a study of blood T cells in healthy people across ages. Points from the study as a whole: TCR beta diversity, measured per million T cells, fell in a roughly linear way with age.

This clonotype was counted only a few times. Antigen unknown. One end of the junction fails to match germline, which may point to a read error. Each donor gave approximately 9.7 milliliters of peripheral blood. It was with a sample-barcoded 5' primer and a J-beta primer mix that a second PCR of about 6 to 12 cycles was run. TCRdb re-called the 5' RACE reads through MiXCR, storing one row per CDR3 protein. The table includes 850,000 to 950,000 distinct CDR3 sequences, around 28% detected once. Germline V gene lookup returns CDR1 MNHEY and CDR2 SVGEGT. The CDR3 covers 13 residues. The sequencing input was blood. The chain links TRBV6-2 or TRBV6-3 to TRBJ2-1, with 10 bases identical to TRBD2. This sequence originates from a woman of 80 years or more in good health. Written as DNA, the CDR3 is TGTGCCAGCCGTTATGGTAGCGGGGGGCCTCCGTTCTTC. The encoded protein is CASRYGSGGPPFF.